This T cell receptor (beta chain) originates from a study of breast tumors, draining lymph nodes, adjacent tissues. Study outcomes and limitations: Tumor TCR diversity was below lymph nodes but above nontumor tissue.

Breast cancer patients provided tissue from their axillary draining lymph nodes. V lost 5 bases to trimming and J lost 7 bases, with 14 bases between them. This CDR3 is 13 amino acids long. Germline V lookup: CDR1 MDHEN, CDR2 SYDVKM. TCRdb processed the multiplex PCR reads anew with MiXCR; each CDR3 protein has one entry. The sample lists about 130,000 distinct CDR3 sequences; around 20% were seen once. This clonotype was counted many times. What it recognizes is unknown. The sequenced sample was axillary lymph node tissue. The receptor was derived from a female donor with breast cancer. Some clones in this sample may be carry-over from other donors' samples. V is TRBV28 and J is TRBJ1-2, with D unresolved. Here the CDR3 reads CASSPPDRIGYTF. DNA of the CDR3: TGTGCCAGCAGTCCCCCAGATCGGATTGGCTACACCTTC.